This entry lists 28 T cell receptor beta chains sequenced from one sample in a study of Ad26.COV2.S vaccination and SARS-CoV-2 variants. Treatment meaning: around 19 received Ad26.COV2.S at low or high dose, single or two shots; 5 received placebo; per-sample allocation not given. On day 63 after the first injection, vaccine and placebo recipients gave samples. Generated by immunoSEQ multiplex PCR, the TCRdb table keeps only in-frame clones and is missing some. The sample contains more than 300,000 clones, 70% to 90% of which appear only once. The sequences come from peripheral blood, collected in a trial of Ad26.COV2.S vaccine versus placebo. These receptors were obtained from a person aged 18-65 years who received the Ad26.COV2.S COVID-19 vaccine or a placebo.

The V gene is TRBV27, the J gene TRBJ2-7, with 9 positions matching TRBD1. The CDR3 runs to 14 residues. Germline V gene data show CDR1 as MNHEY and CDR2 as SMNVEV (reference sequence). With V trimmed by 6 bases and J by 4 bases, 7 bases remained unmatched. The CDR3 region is CASRNPGQGYEQYF. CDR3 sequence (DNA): TGTGCCAGCAGGAACCCGGGACAGGGTTACGAGCAGTACTTC.

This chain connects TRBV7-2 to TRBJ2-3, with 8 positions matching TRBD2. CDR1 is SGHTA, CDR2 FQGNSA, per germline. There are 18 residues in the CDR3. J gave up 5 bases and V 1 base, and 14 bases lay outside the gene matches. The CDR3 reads CASSLVSLSGGPGDTQYF. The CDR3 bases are TGTGCCAGCAGCTTAGTGAGTCTGTCGGGGGGGCCAGGAGATACGCAGTATTTT. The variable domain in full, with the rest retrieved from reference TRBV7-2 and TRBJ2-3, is GAGVSQSPSNKVTEKGKDVELRCDPISGHTALYWYRQSLGQGLEFLIYFQGNSAPDKSGLPSDRFSAERTGGSVSTLTIQRTQQEDSAVYLCASSLVSLSGGPGDTQYFGPGTRLTVL.

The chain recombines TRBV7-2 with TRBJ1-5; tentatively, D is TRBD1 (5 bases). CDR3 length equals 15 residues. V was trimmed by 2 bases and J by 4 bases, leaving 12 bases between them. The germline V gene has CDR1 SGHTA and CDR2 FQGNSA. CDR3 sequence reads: CASSLRGQGNQPQHF. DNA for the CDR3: TGTGCCAGCAGCTTACGCGGTCAGGGAAATCAGCCCCAGCATTTT. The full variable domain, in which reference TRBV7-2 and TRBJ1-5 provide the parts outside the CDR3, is GAGVSQSPSNKVTEKGKDVELRCDPISGHTALYWYRQSLGQGLEFLIYFQGNSAPDKSGLPSDRFSAERTGGSVSTLTIQRTQQEDSAVYLCASSLRGQGNQPQHFGDGTRLSIL.

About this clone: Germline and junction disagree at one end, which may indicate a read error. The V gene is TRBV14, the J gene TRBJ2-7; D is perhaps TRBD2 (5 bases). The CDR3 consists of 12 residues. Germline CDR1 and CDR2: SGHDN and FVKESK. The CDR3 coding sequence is TGTGCCAGCAGCCGGACTGTCTACGGGCAGTACTTC. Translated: CASSRTVYGQYF.

The CDR3, as DNA: TGCGCCAGCAGTCAACACGGGACTTCCCTTAGGGACTATGGCTACACCTTC. Its protein is CASSQHGTSLRDYGYTF. The V call is TRBV23-1, the J call TRBJ1-2, with a tentative D call TRBD1 (5 bases). TRBV23-1 has ORF status, its function being uncertain. The CDR3 runs 17 residues. Trimming pared 2 bases from V and 3 bases from J, leaving 19 bases between.

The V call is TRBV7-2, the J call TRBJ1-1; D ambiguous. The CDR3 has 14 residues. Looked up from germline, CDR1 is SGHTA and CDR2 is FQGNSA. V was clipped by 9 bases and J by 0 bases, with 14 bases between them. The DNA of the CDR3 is TGTGCCAGTTTGGCGGGCAGCTTGAACACTGAAGCTTTCTTT. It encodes CASLAGSLNTEAFF.

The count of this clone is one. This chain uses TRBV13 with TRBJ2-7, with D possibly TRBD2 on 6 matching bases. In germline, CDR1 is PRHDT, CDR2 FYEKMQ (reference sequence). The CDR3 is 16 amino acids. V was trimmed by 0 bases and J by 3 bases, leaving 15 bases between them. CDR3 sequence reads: CASSLGRGFSIYEQYF. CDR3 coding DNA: TGTGCCAGCAGCTTAGGCCGGGGGTTCTCAATCTACGAGCAGTACTTC.

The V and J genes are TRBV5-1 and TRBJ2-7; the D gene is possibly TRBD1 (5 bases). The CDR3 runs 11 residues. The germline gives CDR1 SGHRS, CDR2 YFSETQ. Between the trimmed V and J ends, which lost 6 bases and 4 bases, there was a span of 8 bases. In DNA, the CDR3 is TGCGCCAGCACTCAGGGTTACGAGCAGTACTTC. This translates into CASTQGYEQYF.

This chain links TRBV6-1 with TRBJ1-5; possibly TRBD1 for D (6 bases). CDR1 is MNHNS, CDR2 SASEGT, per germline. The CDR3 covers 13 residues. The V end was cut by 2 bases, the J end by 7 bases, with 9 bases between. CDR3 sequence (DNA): TGTGCCAGCAGTGAACGGGACACCCAGCCCCAGCATTTT. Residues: CASSERDTQPQHF.

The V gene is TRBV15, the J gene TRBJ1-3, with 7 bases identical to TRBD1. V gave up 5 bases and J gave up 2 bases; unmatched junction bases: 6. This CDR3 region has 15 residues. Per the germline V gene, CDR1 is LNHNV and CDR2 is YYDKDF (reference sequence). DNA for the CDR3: TGTGCCACCAGCGTTTTTACAGGGGCTGGAAACACCATATATTTT. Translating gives CATSVFTGAGNTIYF.

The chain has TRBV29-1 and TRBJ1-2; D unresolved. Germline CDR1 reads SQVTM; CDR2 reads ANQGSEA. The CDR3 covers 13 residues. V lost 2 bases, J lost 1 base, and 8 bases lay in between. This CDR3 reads CSVETAYNYGYTF. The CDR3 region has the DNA TGCAGCGTTGAAACAGCGTATAACTATGGCTACACCTTC.

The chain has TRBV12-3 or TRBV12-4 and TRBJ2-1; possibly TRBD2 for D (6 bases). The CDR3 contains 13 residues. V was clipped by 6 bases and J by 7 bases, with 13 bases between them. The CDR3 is CASRGTDRNEQFF. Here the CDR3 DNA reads TGTGCCAGCAGAGGGACTGACAGAAATGAGCAGTTCTTC.

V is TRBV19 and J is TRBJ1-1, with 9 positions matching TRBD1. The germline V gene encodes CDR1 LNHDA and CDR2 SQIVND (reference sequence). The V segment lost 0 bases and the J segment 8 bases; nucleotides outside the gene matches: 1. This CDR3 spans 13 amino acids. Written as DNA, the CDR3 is TGTGCCAGTAGTATAGAAGGACAGGGGGAAGCTTTCTTT. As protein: CASSIEGQGEAFF.

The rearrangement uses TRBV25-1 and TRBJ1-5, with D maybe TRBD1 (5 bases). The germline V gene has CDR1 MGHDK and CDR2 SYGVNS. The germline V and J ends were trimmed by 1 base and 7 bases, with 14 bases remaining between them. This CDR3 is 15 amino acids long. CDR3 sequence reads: CASSESAGSGQPQHF. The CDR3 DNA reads TGTGCCAGCAGTGAATCCGCAGGGTCGGGACAGCCCCAGCATTTT.

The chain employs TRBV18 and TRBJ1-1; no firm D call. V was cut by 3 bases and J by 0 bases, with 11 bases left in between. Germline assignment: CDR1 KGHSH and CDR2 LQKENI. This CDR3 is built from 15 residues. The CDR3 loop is CASSPAGRLNTEAFF. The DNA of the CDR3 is TGTGCCAGCTCACCCGCAGGACGCTTGAACACTGAAGCTTTCTTT.

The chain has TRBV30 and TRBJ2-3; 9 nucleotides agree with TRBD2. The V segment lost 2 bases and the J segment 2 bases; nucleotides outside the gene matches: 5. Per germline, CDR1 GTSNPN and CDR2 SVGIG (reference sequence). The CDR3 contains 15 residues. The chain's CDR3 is CAWSIGGGVTDTQYF. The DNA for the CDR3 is TGTGCCTGGAGTATCGGCGGGGGGGTCACAGATACGCAGTATTTT.

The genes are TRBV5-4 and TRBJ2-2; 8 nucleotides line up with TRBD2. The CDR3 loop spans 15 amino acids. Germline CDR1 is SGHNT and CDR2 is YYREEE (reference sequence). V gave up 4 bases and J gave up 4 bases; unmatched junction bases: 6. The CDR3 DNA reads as TGTGCCAGCAGCCTGACTAGCGAGCGCACCGGGGAGCTGTTTTTT. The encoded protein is CASSLTSERTGELFF.

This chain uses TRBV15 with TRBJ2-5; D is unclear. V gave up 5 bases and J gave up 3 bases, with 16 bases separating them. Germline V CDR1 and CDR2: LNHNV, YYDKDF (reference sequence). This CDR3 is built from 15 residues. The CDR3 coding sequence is TGTGCCACCAGCCAGAGTGGGCCCCACAAAGAGACCCAGTACTTC. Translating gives CATSQSGPHKETQYF.

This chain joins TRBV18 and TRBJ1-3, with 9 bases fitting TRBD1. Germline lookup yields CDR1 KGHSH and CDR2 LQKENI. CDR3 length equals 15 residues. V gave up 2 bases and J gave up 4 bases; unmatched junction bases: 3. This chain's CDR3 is CASSPDRGNGNTIYF. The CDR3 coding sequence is TGTGCCAGCTCACCAGACAGGGGGAACGGAAACACCATATATTTT.

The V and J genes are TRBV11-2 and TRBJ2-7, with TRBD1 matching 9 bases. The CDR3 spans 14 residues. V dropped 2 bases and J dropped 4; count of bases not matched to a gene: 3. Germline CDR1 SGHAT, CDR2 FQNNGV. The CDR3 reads CASSLRQGGYEQYF. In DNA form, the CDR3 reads TGTGCCAGCAGCTTACGACAGGGGGGATACGAGCAGTACTTC.

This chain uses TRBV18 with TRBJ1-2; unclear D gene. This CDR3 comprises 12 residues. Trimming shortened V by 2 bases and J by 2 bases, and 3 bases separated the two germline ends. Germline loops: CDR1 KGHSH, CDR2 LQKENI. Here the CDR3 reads CASSPGNYGYTF. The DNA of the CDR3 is TGTGCCAGCTCACCAGGCAACTATGGCTACACCTTC.

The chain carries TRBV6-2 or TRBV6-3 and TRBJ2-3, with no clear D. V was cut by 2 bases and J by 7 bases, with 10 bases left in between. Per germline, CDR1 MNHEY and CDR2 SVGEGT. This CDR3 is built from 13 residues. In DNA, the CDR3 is TGTGCCAGCAGTTACCAACTGAGGAATACGCAGTATTTT. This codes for CASSYQLRNTQYF.

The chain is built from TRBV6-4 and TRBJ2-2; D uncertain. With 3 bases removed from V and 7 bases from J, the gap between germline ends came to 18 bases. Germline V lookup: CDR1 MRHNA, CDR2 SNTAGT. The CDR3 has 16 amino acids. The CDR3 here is CASSEKHLGEVGELFF. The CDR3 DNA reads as TGTGCCAGCAGTGAGAAGCATCTAGGTGAAGTCGGGGAGCTGTTTTTT.

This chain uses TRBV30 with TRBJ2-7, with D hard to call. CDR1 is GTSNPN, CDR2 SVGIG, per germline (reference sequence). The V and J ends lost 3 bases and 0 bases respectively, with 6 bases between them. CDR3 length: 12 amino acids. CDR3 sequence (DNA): TGTGCCTGGAGCAGCAGCTCCTACGAGCAGTACTTC. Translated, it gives CAWSSSSYEQYF. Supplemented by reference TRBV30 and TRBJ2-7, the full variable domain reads SQTIHQWPATLVQPVGSPLSLECTVEGTSNPNLYWYRQAAGRGLQLLFYSVGIGQISSEVPQNLSASRPQDRQFILSSKKLLLSDSGFYLCAWSSSSYEQYFGPGTRLTVT.

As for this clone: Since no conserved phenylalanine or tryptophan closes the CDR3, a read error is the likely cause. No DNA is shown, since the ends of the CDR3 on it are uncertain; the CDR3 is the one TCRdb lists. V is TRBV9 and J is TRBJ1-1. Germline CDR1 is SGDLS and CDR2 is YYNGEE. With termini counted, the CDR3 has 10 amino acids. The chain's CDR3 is CASSVEAAGL.

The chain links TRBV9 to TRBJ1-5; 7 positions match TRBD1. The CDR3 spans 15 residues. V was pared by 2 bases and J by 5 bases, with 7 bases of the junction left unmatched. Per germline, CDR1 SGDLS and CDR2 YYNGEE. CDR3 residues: CASSVGRDRDQPQHF. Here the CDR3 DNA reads TGTGCCAGCAGCGTGGGCCGGGACAGAGATCAGCCCCAGCATTTT.

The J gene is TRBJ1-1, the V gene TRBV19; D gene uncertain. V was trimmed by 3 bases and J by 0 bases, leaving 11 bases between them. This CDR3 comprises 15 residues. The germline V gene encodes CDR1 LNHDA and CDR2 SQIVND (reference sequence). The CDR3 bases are TGTGCCAGTAGTATTTTGGGCCATCTGAACACTGAAGCTTTCTTT. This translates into CASSILGHLNTEAFF.

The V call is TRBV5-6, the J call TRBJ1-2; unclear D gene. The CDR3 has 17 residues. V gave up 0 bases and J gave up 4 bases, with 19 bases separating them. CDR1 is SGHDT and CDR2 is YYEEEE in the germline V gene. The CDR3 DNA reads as TGTGCCAGCAGCTTGGAACCAGTAGTAGGCGTAATCTATGGCTACACCTTC. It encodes CASSLEPVVGVIYGYTF.